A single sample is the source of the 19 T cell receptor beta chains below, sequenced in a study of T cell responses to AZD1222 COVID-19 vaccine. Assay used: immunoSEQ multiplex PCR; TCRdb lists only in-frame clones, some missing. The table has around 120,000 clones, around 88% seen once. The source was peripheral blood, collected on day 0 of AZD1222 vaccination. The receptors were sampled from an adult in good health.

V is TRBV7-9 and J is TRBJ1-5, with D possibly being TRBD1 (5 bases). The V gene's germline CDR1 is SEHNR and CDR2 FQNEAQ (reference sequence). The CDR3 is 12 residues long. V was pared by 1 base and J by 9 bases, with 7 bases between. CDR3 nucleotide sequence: TGTGCCAGCAGCTTAGTCGGGGCGCCCCAGCATTTT. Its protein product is CASSLVGAPQHF. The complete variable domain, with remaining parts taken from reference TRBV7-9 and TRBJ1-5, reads DTGVSQNPRHKITKRGQNVTFRCDPISEHNRLYWYRQTLGQGPEFLTYFQNEAQLEKSRLLSDRFSAERPKGSFSTLEIQRTEQGDSAMYLCASSLVGAPQHFGDGTRLSIL.

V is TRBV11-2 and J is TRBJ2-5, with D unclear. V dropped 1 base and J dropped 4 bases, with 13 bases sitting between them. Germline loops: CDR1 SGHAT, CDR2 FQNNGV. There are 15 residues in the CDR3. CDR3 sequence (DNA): TGTGCCAGCAGCTTAGCCGTAGGTCGTGCAGAGACCCAGTACTTC. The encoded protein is CASSLAVGRAETQYF.

The CDR3 DNA follows: TGTGCCAGCAGCTCTTCTAGCGGGGGGGTCTACGAGCAGTACTTC. Translated: CASSSSSGGVYEQYF. The chain has TRBV11-2 and TRBJ2-7; TRBD2 matches 12 bases. This CDR3 has 15 residues. Germline V gene sequence: CDR1 SGHAT, CDR2 FQNNGV. The J segment lost 3 bases and the V segment lost 4 bases, leaving 4 bases of the junction unmatched.

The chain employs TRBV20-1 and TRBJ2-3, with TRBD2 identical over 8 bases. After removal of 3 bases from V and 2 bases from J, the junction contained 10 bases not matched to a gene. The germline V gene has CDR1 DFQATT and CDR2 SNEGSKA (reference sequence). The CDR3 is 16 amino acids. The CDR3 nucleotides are TGCAGTGCTAGTGCCTTCGGGGGGGGCAACACAGATACGCAGTATTTT. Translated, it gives CSASAFGGGNTDTQYF.

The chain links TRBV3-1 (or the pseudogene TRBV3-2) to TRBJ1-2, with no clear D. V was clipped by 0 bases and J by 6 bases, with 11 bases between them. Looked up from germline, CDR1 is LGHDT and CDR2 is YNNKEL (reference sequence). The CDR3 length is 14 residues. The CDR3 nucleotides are TGTGCCAGCAGCCAAGATGTGGGTGGCAATGGCTACACCTTC. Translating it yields CASSQDVGGNGYTF.

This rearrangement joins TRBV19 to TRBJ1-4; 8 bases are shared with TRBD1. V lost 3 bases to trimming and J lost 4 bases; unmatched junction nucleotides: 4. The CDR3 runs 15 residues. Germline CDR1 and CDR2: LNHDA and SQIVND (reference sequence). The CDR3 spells CASSIGGQVNEKLFF. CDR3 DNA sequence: TGTGCCAGTAGTATTGGGGGACAGGTTAATGAAAAACTGTTTTTT.

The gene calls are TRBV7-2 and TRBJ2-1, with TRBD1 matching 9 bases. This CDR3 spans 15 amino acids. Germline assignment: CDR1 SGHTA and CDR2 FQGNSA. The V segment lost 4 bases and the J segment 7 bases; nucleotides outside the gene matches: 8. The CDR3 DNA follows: TGTGCCAGCAGCTCCTACAGGGGGCGCAATAATGAGCAGTTCTTC. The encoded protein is CASSSYRGRNNEQFF.

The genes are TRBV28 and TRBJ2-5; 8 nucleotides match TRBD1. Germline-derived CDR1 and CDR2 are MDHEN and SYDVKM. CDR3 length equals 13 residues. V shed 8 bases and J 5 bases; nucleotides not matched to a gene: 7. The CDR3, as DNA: TGTGCCAGCGGACAGGGCGTCAGGGAGACCCAGTACTTC. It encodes CASGQGVRETQYF.

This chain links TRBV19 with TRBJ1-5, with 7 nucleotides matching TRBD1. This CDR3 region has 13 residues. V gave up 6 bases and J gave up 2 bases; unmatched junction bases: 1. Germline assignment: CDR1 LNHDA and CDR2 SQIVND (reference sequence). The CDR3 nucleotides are TGTGCCAGTAGCGACAGGGGCAATCAGCCCCAGCATTTT. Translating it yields CASSDRGNQPQHF.

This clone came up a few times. CDR3 sequence reads: CASNPTSGRAGDTQYF. The CDR3 region has the DNA TGTGCCAGCAACCCGACTAGCGGGAGGGCCGGAGATACGCAGTATTTT. This chain joins TRBV7-9 and TRBJ2-3; 14 bases match TRBD2. Germline V gene sequence: CDR1 SEHNR, CDR2 FQNEAQ (reference sequence). The CDR3 contains 16 residues. The trim removed 7 bases at V and 5 bases at J, leaving 8 bases unmatched.

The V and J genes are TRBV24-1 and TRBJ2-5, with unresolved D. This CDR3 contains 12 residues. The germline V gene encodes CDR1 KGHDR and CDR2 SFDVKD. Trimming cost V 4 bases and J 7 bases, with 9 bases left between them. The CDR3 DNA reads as TGTGCCACCAGTGACCCAGGCGGGACCCAGTACTTC. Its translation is CATSDPGGTQYF.

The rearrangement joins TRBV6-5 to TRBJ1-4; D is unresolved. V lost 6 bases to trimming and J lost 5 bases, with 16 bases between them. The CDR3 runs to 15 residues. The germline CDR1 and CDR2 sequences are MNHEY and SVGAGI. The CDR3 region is CASRVDGLNNEKLFF. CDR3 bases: TGTGCCAGCAGGGTCGACGGCCTCAACAATGAAAAACTGTTTTTT.

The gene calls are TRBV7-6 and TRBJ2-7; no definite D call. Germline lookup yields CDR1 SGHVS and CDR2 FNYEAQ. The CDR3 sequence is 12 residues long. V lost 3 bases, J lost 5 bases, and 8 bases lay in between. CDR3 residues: CASSLATDEQYF. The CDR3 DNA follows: TGTGCCAGCAGCTTGGCAACGGACGAGCAGTACTTC.

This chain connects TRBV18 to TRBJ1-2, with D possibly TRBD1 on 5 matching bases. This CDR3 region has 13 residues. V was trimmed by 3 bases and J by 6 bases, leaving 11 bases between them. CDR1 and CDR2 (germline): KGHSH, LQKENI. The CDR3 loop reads CASSPATDNGYTF. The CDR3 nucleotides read TGTGCCAGCTCACCGGCGACAGATAATGGCTACACCTTC.

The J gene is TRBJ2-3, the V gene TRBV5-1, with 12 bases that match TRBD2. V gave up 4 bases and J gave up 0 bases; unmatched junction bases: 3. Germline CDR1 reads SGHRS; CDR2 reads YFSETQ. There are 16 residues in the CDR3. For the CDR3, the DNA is TGCGCCAGCAGCACGGGGACTAGCGGGAGCACAGATACGCAGTATTTT. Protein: CASSTGTSGSTDTQYF.

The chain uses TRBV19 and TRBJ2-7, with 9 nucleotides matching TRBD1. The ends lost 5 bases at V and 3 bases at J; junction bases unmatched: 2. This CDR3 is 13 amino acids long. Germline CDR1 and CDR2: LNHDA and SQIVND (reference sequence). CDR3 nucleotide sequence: TGTGCCAGTAGTTTGGACAGGGGCTACGAGCAGTACTTC. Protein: CASSLDRGYEQYF.

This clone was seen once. The CDR3 region is CASKYRSNQETQYF. CDR3 sequence (DNA): TGTGCCAGCAAATACAGATCTAACCAAGAGACCCAGTACTTC. The rearrangement links TRBV2 to TRBJ2-5; D uncertain. This CDR3 region has 14 residues. CDR1 and CDR2 from the germline V gene are SNHLY and FYNNEI. V lost 7 bases and J 0 bases, leaving 12 bases between the germline ends.

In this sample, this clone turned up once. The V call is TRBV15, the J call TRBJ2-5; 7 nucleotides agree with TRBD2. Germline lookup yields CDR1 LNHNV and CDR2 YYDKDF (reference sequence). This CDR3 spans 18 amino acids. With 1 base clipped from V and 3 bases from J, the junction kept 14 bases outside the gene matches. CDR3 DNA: TGTGCCACCAGCAGAGGGGCAGCGGGGCTTCAGGCGGAAGAGACCCAGTACTTC. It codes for CATSRGAAGLQAEETQYF.

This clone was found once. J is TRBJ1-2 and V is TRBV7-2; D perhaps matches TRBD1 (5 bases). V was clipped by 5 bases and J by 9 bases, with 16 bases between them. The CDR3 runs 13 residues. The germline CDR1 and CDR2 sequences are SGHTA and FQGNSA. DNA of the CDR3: TGTGCCAGCAGCCCCGGGACGGGGGGTCGCTACACCTTC. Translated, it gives CASSPGTGGRYTF.